Listed below are T cell receptor beta chains from one sample, sequenced in a study of identical twins. MiXCR, applied by TCRdb to the 5' RACE reads, yields one record per CDR3 protein. The table lists 450,000 to 500,000 distinct CDR3 sequences, roughly an eighth of them singletons. These same data were also listed under a study on yellow fever vaccine responses in identical twins.

Sequencing input: CD4+ T cells sorted from blood. These receptors came from a woman in her late teens or twenties in good health. Each CDR3 is given with its conserved first and last residue. D genes are given only for firm matches. A row's size may be missing; if present it is once, few, many or a size class.

J | size | D | V | CDR3 | DNA
TRBJ2-7 | NA | TRBD1 | TRBV7-2 | CASSSRQGWDEQYF | TGTGCCAGCAGCTCCCGACAGGGGTGGGACGAGCAGTACTTC
TRBJ2-3 | many | NA | TRBV7-7 | CASSEQPQVDTQYF | TGTGCTAGCAGCGAACAACCCCAGGTTGATACGCAGTATTTT
TRBJ2-7 | NA | NA | TRBV10-3 | CATKDTYSYEQYF | TGTGCCACCAAGGACACGTACTCCTACGAGCAGTACTTC
TRBJ2-3 | NA | NA | TRBV20-1 | CSGRQAGLTDTQYF | TGCAGTGGAAGGCAGGCGGGACTCACAGATACGCAGTATTTT
TRBJ2-2 | many | TRBD2 | TRBV12-3/TRBV12-4 | CASRPSGGNTGELFF | TGTGCCAGCAGACCGAGCGGGGGGAACACCGGGGAGCTGTTTTTT
TRBJ2-7 | many | TRBD2 | TRBV6-5 | CASSFEPPGLRPYEQYF | TGTGCCAGCAGTTTCGAACCTCCGGGACTACGACCCTACGAGCAGTACTTC
TRBJ2-1 | many | NA | TRBV12-3/TRBV12-4 | CASSAGPNEQFF | TGTGCCAGCAGCGCCGGACCAAATGAGCAGTTCTTC
TRBJ2-3 | NA | NA | TRBV5-4 | CASRRGPDTQYF | TGTGCCAGCCGTCGAGGCCCAGATACGCAGTATTTT
TRBJ2-7 | few | TRBD2 | TRBV10-3 | CAISPTSGSWSYEQYF | TGTGCCATCAGTCCAACTAGCGGGAGCTGGTCCTACGAGCAGTACTTC
TRBJ2-1 | many | TRBD2 | TRBV20-1 | CSAPTSGGANEQFF | TGCAGTGCCCCTACTAGCGGGGGGGCCAATGAGCAGTTCTTC
TRBJ2-7 | few | NA | TRBV5-5 | CASSLERSQNLLSYEQYF | TGTGCCAGCAGCTTGGAACGGTCCCAGAACTTACTCTCCTACGAGCAGTACTTC
TRBJ2-5 | NA | NA | TRBV10-3 | CAISGQVLETQYF | TGTGCCATCAGTGGACAGGTGTTGGAGACCCAGTACTTC
TRBJ2-7 | NA | NA | TRBV6-2/TRBV6-3 | CASSFDGIYEQYF | TGTGCCAGCAGTTTCGACGGCATCTACGAGCAGTACTTC
TRBJ2-5 | few | NA | TRBV12-3/TRBV12-4 | CASSLGPLQETQYF | TGTGCCAGCAGTTTAGGTCCACTCCAAGAGACCCAGTACTTC
TRBJ2-7 | few | NA | TRBV5-1 | CASSLVYNGQEEQYF | TGCGCCAGCAGCTTGGTTTACAACGGCCAAGAGGAGCAGTACTTC
TRBJ2-5 | NA | NA | TRBV11-2 | CASSLLRGSETQYF | TGTGCCAGCAGCTTATTGAGGGGCTCGGAGACCCAGTACTTC
TRBJ1-6 | NA | NA | TRBV3-1 | CASSHRQADNSPLHF | TGTGCCAGCAGCCACAGACAGGCCGATAATTCACCCCTCCACTTT